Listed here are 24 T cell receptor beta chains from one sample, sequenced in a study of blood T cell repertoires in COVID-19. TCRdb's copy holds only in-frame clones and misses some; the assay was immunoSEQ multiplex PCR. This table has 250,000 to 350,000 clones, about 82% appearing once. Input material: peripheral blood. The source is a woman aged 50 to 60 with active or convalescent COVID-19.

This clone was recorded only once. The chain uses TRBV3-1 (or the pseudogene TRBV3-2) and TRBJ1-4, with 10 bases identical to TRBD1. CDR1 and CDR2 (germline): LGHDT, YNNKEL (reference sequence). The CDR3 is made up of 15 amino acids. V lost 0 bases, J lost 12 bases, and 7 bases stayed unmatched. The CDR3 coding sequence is TGTGCCAGCAGCCAAGATGCGAGGGACAGGGGAGAACTGTTTTTT. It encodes CASSQDARDRGELFF.

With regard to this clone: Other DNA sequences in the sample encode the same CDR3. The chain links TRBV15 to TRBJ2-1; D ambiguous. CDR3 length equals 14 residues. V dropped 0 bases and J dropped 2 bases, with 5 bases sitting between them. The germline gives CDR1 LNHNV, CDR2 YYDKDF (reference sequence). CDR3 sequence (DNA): TGTGCCACCAGCAGAGAATCCACCTACAATGAGCAGTTCTTC. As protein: CATSRESTYNEQFF.

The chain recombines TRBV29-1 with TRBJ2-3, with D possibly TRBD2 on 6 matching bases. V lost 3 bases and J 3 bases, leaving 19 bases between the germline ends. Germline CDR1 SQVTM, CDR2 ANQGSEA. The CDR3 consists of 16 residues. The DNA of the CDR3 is TGCAGCGTTGATCGTATCCCGGGAGAAAGGACAGATACGCAGTATTTT. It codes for CSVDRIPGERTDTQYF.

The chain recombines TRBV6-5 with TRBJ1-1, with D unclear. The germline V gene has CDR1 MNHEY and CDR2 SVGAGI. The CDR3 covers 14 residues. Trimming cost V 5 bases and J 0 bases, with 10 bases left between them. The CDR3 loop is CASSPRILNTEAFF. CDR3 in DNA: TGTGCCAGCAGTCCCAGGATCCTGAACACTGAAGCTTTCTTT.

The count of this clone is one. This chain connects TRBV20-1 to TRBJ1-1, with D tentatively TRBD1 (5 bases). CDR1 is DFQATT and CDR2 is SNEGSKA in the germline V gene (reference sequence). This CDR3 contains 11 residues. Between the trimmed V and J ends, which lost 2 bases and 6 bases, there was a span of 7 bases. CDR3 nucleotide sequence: TGCAGTGCTAGAACAGGATCTGAAGCTTTCTTT. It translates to CSARTGSEAFF.

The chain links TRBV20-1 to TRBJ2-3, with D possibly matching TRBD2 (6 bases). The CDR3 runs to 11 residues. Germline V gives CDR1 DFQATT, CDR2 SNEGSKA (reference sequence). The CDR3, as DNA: TGCAGGCCCGGTGGGGGGGATACGCAGTATTTT. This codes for CRPGGGDTQYF.

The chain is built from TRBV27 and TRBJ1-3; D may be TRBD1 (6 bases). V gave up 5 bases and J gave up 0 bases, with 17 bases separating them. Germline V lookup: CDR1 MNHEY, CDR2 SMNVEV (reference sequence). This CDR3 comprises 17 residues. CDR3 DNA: TGTGCCAGCAGTCCTGTGACAGGAGGCCTCTCTGGAAACACCATATATTTT. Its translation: CASSPVTGGLSGNTIYF.

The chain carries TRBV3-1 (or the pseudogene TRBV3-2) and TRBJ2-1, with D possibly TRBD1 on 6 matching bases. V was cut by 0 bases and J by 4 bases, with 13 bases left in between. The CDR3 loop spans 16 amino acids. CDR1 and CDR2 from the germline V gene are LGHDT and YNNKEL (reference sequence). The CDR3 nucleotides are TGTGCCAGCAGCCAAGAAGGGGGACCCCTTTACAATGAGCAGTTCTTC. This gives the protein CASSQEGGPLYNEQFF.

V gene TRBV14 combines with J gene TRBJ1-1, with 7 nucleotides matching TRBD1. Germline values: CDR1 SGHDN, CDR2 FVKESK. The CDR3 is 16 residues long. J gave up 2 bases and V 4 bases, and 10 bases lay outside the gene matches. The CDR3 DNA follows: TGTGCCAGCAGCCTCCGACAGGGATCGGGAAACACTGAAGCTTTCTTT. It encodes CASSLRQGSGNTEAFF.

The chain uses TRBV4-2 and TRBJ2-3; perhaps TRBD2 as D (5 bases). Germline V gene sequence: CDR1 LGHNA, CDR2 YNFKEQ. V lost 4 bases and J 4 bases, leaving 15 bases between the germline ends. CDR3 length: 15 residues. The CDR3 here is CASSRRLEGSDTQYF. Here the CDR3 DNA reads TGTGCCAGCAGCCGAAGACTCGAGGGATCAGATACGCAGTATTTT.

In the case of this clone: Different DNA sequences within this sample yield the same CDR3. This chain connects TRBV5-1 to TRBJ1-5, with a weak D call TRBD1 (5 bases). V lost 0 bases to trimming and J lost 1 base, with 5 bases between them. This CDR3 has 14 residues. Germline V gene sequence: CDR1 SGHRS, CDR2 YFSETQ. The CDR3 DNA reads TGCGCCAGCAGCTTGGGGGGCAGCAATCAGCCCCAGCATTTT. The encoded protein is CASSLGGSNQPQHF.

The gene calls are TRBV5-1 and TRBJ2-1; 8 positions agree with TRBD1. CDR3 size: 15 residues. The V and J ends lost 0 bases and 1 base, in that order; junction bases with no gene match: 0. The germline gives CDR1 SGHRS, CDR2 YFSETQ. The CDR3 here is CASSLGTGSYNEQFF. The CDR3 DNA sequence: TGCGCCAGCAGCTTGGGGACAGGGTCCTACAATGAGCAGTTCTTC.

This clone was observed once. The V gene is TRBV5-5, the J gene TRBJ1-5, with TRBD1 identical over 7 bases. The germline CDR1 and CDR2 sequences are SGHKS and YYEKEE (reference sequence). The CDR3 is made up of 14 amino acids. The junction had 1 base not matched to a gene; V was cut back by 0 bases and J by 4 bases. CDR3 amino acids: CASSLAGGNQPQHF. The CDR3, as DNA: TGTGCCAGCAGCTTGGCAGGGGGGAATCAGCCCCAGCATTTT.

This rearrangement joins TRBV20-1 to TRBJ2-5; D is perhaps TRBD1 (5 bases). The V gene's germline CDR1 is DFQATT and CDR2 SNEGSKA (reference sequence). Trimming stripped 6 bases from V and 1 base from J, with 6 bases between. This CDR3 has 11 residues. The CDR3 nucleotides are TGCAGTGCCGACAGCCAAGAGACCCAGTACTTC. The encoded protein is CSADSQETQYF.

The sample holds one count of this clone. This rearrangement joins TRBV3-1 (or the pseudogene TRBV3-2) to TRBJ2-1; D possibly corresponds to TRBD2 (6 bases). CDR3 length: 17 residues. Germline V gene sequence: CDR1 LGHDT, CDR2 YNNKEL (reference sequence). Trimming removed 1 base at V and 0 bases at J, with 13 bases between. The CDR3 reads CASSQGRRESSYNEQFF. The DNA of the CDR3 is TGTGCCAGCAGCCAAGGCCGCCGGGAGAGCTCCTACAATGAGCAGTTCTTC.

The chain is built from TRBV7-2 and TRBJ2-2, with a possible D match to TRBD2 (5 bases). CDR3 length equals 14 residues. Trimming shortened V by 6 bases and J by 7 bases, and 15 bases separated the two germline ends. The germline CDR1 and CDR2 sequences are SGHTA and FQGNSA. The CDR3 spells CASSASGLSGELFF. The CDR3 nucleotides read TGTGCCAGCAGTGCTTCGGGGTTAAGCGGGGAGCTGTTTTTT.

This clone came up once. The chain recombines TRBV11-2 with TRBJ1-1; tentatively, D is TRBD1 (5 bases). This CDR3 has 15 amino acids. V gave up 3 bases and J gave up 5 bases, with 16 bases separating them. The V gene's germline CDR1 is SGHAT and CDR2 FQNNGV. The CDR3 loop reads CASSFTGTAGTEAFF. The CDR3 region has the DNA TGTGCCAGCAGCTTCACCGGGACCGCGGGAACTGAAGCTTTCTTT.

The CDR3 spells CASRRQANSNQPQHF. The CDR3 coding sequence is TGTGCCAGTCGCAGACAGGCCAATAGCAATCAGCCCCAGCATTTT. The chain is built from TRBV2 and TRBJ1-5; D possibly corresponds to TRBD1 (6 bases). The CDR3 has 15 amino acids. Germline-derived CDR1 and CDR2 are SNHLY and FYNNEI. Trimming removed 9 bases from V and 0 bases from J, with 15 bases in between.

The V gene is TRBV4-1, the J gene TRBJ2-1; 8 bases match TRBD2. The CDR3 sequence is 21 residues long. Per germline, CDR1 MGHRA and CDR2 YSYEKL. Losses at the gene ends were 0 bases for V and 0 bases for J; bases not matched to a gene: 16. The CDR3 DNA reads TGCGCCAGCAGCCAAGAAAGGTCTAGCGGGCTCCGCCTCAGCTCCTACAATGAGCAGTTCTTC. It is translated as CASSQERSSGLRLSSYNEQFF.

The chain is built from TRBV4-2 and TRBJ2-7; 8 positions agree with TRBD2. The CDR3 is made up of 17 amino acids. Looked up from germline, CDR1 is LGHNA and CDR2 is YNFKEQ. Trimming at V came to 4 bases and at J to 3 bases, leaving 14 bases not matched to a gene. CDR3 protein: CASSPFSLAGGDYEQYF. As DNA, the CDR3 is TGTGCCAGCAGCCCGTTTTCCCTAGCGGGCGGAGACTACGAGCAGTACTTC.

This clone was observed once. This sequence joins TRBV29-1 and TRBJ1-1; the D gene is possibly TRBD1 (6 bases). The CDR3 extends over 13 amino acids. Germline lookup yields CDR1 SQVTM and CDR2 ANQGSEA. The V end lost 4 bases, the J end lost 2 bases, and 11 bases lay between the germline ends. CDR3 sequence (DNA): TGCAGCGTTGGACAGGTTCTCAACACTGAAGCTTTCTTT. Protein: CSVGQVLNTEAFF.

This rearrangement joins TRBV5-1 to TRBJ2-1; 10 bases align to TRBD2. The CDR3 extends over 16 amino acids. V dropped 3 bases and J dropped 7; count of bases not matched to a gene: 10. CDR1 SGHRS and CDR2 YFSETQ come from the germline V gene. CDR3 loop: CASSSLLAGVGNEQFF. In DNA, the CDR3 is TGCGCCAGCAGCTCCCTTCTAGCGGGAGTAGGGAATGAGCAGTTCTTC. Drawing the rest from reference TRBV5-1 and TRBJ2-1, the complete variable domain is KAGVTQTPRYLIKTRGQQVTLSCSPISGHRSVSWYQQTPGQGLQFLFEYFSETQRNKGNFPGRFSGRQFSNSRSEMNVSTLELGDSALYLCASSSLLAGVGNEQFFGPGTRLTVL.

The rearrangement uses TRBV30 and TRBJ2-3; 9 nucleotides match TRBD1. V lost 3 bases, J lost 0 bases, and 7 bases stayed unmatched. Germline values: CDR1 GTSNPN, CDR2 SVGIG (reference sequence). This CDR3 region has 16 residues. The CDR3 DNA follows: TGTGCCTGGAGGAATACAGGGGGCCCTAGCACAGATACGCAGTATTTT. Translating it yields CAWRNTGGPSTDTQYF.

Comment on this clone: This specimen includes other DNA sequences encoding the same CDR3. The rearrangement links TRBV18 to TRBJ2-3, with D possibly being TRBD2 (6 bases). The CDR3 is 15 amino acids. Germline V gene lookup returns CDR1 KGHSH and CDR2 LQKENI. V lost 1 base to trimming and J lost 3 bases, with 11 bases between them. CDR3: CASSPRTGVTDTQYF. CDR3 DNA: TGTGCCAGCTCACCACGGACGGGAGTAACAGATACGCAGTATTTT.